This T cell receptor beta chain came from a study of blood T cells in healthy people across ages. Study results and caveats: Changes seen in expanded clonotypes were possibly confounded by donor CMV status left unknown.

V lost 6 bases and J 6 bases, leaving 20 bases between the germline ends. Per the germline V gene, CDR1 is LGHNA and CDR2 is YSLEER. The CDR3 is made up of 15 amino acids. Comment on this clonotype: Its target is unknown.

The second PCR ran roughly 6 to 11 cycles with a sample-barcoded 5' primer and J-beta primers. A 12-random-nucleotide template-switch adaptor tagged each cDNA molecule. Each CDR3 protein gets one entry after TCRdb re-called the 5' RACE reads with MiXCR. The repertoire holds some 1.8 million distinct CDR3 sequences, with 35% to 50% as singletons. This sequence was found in a human donor in good health. Sequencing was carried out using blood. V and J are TRBV4-3 and TRBJ1-2, with D tentatively TRBD1 (5 bases). CDR3 residues: CASSQSPRDSNGYTF. CDR3 coding DNA: TGCGCCAGCAGTCAAAGCCCCCGGGACTCCAATGGCTACACCTTC.